These 10 T cell receptor beta chains were all obtained from the same sample, sequenced in a study of blood T cell repertoires in COVID-19. Measured with immunoSEQ multiplex PCR; TCRdb has only the in-frame clones, and not every one. The data hold around 22,000 clones, with about 90% observed a single time. The sequenced sample was peripheral blood. Receptors were obtained from a woman in her 70s with active COVID-19.

A few counts support this clone. The chain carries TRBV4-3 and TRBJ2-1; TRBD2 matches at 7 bases. From germline, CDR1 is LGHNA and CDR2 YSLEER. This CDR3 is 16 amino acids long. V lost 4 bases to trimming and J lost 3 bases; unmatched junction nucleotides: 9. CDR3 sequence reads: CASSPASSGDYNEQFF. CDR3 nucleotide sequence: TGCGCCAGCAGCCCTGCCTCTAGCGGCGACTACAATGAGCAGTTCTTC.

This clone was seen just once. V usage is TRBV29-1 and J usage is TRBJ2-1; 12 nucleotides line up with TRBD2. The trim removed 1 base at V and 5 bases at J, leaving 18 bases unmatched. The CDR3 length is 20 residues. Germline CDR1 and CDR2: SQVTM and ANQGSEA. The CDR3 DNA is TGCAGCGTTGAAGCCCTAGCGGGAGGGCCTTATGCCCCCCTTGACAATGAGCAGTTCTTC. Translation: CSVEALAGGPYAPLDNEQFF.

This chain uses TRBV4-2 with TRBJ2-1; 11 nucleotides agree with TRBD2. V shed 4 bases, J shed 0 bases, and the junction held 11 bases outside the gene matches. Germline-derived CDR1 and CDR2 are LGHNA and YNFKEQ. This CDR3 has 19 amino acids. The CDR3 DNA reads as TGTGCCAGCAGCCGAACTAGCGGGAGAGGGGGCAGCTCCTACAATGAGCAGTTCTTC. It translates to CASSRTSGRGGSSYNEQFF.

This chain connects TRBV2 to TRBJ2-1, with TRBD2 matching 7 bases. Germline CDR1 is SNHLY and CDR2 is FYNNEI. The V segment lost 3 bases and the J segment 11 bases; nucleotides outside the gene matches: 4. This CDR3 comprises 12 residues. DNA for the CDR3: TGTGCCAGCAGTGAGACTAGCCGTCAGCAGTTCTTC. Translation gives CASSETSRQQFF.

The rearrangement uses TRBV3-1 (or the pseudogene TRBV3-2) and TRBJ2-2; TRBD1 matches 8 bases. The CDR3 length is 16 residues. The germline V gene encodes CDR1 LGHDT and CDR2 YNNKEL (reference sequence). V was pared by 4 bases and J by 4 bases, with 8 bases of the junction left unmatched. CDR3 region: CASSPRVTGGTGELFF. In DNA form, the CDR3 reads TGTGCCAGCAGCCCCCGAGTTACAGGGGGCACCGGGGAGCTGTTTTTT.

The chain is built from TRBV6-5 and TRBJ2-2; tentative D call: TRBD1 (6 bases). V dropped 4 bases and J dropped 4 bases, with 16 bases sitting between them. The CDR3 sequence is 16 residues long. CDR1 MNHEY and CDR2 SVGAGI come from the germline V gene. CDR3 DNA: TGTGCCAGCAGTTCACAGGGTGCCCTCAGCACCGGGGAGCTGTTTTTT. Amino acids: CASSSQGALSTGELFF.

This clone was recorded once. The genes are TRBV7-2 and TRBJ1-5; D is undetermined. The CDR3 is 13 amino acids. Germline values: CDR1 SGHTA, CDR2 FQGNSA. The V gene lost 1 base and the J gene lost 8 bases, with 9 bases spanning the gap. The CDR3 spells CASSLGEREPQHF. For the CDR3, the DNA is TGTGCCAGCAGCTTAGGGGAGAGGGAGCCCCAGCATTTT.

DNA of the CDR3: TGTGCCACGACAGGGGGGAATGGCTACACCTTC. Residues: CATTGGNGYTF. V and J are TRBV28 and TRBJ1-2, with 9 bases identical to TRBD1. V lost 10 bases, J lost 6 bases, and 3 bases stayed unmatched. Germline values: CDR1 MDHEN, CDR2 SYDVKM. This CDR3 spans 11 amino acids.

The chain has TRBV20-1 and TRBJ2-5, with TRBD1 matching over 7 bases. V dropped 6 bases and J dropped 13; count of bases not matched to a gene: 8. Germline V gene sequence: CDR1 DFQATT, CDR2 SNEGSKA (reference sequence). This CDR3 region has 10 residues. The CDR3 region is CSADDRAPYF. The CDR3 nucleotides read TGCAGTGCCGACGACAGGGCCCCGTACTTC.

This chain connects TRBV12-3 or TRBV12-4 to TRBJ1-5; tentative D call: TRBD1 (5 bases). Trimming removed 7 bases at V and 7 bases at J, with 14 bases between. This CDR3 comprises 13 residues. CDR3 DNA: TGTGCCAGCACCGGGGGGGGAGGCCAGCCCCAGCATTTT. It encodes CASTGGGGQPQHF.